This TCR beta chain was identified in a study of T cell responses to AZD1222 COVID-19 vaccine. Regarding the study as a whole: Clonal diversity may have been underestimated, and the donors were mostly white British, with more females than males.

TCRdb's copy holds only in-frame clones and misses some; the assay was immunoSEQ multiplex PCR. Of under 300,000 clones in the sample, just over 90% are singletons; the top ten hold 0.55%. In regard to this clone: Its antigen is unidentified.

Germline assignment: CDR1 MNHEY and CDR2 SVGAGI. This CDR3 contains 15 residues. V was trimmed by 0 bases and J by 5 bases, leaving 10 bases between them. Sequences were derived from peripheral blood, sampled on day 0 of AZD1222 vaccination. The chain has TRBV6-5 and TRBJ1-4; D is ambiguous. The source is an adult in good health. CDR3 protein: CASSYSGGRNEKLFF. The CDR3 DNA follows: TGTGCCAGCAGTTACTCCGGTGGCCGCAATGAAAAACTGTTTTTT.